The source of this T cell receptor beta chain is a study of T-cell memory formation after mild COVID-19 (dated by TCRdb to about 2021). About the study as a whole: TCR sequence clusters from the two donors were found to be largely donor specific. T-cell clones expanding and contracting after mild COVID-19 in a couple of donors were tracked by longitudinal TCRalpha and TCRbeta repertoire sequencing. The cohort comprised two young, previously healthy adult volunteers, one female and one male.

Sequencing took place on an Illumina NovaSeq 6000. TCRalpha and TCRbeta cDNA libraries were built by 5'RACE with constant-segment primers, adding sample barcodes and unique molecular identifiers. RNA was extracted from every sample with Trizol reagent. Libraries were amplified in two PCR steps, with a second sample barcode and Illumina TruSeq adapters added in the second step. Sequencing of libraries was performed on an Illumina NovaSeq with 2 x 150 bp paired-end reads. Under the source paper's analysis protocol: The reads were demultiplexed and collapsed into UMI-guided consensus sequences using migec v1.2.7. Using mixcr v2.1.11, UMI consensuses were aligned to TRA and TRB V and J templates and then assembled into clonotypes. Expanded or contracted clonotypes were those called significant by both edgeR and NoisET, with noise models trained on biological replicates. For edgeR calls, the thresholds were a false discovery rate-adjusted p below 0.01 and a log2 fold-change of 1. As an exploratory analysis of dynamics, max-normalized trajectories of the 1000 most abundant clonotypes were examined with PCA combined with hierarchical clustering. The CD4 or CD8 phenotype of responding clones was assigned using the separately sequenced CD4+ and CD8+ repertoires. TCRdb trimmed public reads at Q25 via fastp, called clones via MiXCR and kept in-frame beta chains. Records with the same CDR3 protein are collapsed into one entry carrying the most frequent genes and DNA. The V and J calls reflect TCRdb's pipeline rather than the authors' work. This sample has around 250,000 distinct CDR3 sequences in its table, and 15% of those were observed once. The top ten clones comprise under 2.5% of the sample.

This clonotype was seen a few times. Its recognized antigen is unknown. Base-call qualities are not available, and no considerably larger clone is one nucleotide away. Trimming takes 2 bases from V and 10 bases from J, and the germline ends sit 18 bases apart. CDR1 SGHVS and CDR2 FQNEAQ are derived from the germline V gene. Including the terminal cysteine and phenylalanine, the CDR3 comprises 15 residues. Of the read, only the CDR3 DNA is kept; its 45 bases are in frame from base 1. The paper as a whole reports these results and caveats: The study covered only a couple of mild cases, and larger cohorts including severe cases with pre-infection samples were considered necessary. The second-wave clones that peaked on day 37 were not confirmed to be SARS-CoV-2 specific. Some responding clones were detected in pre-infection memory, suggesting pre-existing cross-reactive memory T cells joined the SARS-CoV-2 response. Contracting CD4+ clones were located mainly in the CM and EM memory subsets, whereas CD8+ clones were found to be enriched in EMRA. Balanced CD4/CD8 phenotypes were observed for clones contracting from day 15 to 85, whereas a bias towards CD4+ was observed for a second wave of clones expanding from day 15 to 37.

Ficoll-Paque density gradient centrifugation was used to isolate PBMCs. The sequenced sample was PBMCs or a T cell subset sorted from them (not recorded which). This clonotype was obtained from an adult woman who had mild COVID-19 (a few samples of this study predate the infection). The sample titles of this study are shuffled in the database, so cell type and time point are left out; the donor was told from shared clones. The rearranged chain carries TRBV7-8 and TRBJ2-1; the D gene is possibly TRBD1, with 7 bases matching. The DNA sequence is TGTGCCAGCAGCTTAAACAGGGGCCGCGGGGAGGAGCAGTTCTTC. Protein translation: CASSLNRGRGEEQFF.